These 26 T cell receptor beta chains were all obtained from the same sample, sequenced in a study of blood T cell repertoires in COVID-19. TCRdb's table, derived via immunoSEQ multiplex PCR, lists solely in-frame clones and lacks some. This sample yields about 28,000 clones, of which 89% are seen a single time; over 40% belongs to the top ten. Material: peripheral blood. These receptors all stem from a human donor with acute or convalescent COVID-19. The donor label of this sample is uncertain.

This clone was counted a single time. The junction departs from the called germline gene at one end, perhaps through a read error. The J gene is TRBJ2-2, the V gene TRBV11-3, with TRBD1 matching 7 bases. In germline, CDR1 is SGHNT, CDR2 YENEEA. The CDR3 extends over 16 amino acids. CDR3: CASSLDGTVNTGELFF. CDR3 in DNA: TGTGCCAGCAGCCTAGACGGGACAGTTAACACCGGGGAGCTGTTTTTT.

This chain joins TRBV24-1 and TRBJ1-5; D is unresolved. The germline CDR1 and CDR2 sequences are KGHDR and SFDVKD. V gave up 6 bases and J gave up 1 base, with 9 bases separating them. The CDR3 runs to 14 residues. CDR3 DNA: TGTGCCACCAGTTCCCACGGGAGCAATCAGCCCCAGCATTTT. It encodes CATSSHGSNQPQHF.

The J gene is TRBJ2-1, the V gene TRBV9; TRBD2 agrees at 9 bases. This CDR3 region has 18 residues. Looked up from germline, CDR1 is SGDLS and CDR2 is YYNGEE. Trimming took 4 bases from V and 4 from J; bases not matched to a gene: 15. The CDR3 DNA reads as TGTGCCAGCAGCCCCCGAACGGGGTCGGGACTAGCTTACAATGAGCAGTTCTTC. This codes for CASSPRTGSGLAYNEQFF.

This sequence joins TRBV10-3 and TRBJ2-1; D is perhaps TRBD2 (6 bases). The CDR3 loop spans 16 amino acids. The V and J ends lost 0 bases and 4 bases respectively, with 13 bases between them. CDR1 and CDR2 from the germline V gene are ENHRY and SYGVKD. The CDR3 nucleotides read TGTGCCATCAGTGAGTCGATATCTCGGGGGTACAATGAGCAGTTCTTC. As protein: CAISESISRGYNEQFF.

This chain uses TRBV30 with TRBJ1-2; possible D gene TRBD1, 6 bases. The CDR3 contains 13 residues. Between the trimmed V and J ends, which lost 5 bases and 1 base, there was a span of 11 bases. Germline V gives CDR1 GTSNPN, CDR2 SVGIG (reference sequence). The CDR3 loop is CAWEGQVNYGYTF. The CDR3 nucleotides are TGTGCCTGGGAGGGACAAGTTAACTATGGCTACACCTTC.

This clone occurred once. The chain combines TRBV6-6 with TRBJ2-3; 7 bases align to TRBD1. CDR3 length equals 14 residues. V gave up 2 bases and J gave up 6 bases; unmatched junction bases: 5. Germline V gene lookup returns CDR1 MNHNY and CDR2 SVGAGI (reference sequence). In DNA, the CDR3 is TGTGCCAGCAGTTACAGAAGGGGGCGGGATACGCAGTATTTT. This gives the protein CASSYRRGRDTQYF.

The chain recombines TRBV27 with TRBJ2-7; 11 bases map to TRBD2. The CDR3 covers 18 residues. CDR1 and CDR2 from the germline V gene are MNHEY and SMNVEV (reference sequence). V lost 1 base to trimming and J lost 1 base; unmatched junction nucleotides: 9. The CDR3 is CASSLYPPTSGRSYEQYF. For the CDR3, the DNA is TGTGCCAGCAGTTTATACCCACCTACTAGCGGGAGATCCTACGAGCAGTACTTC.

The chain joins TRBV6-5 to TRBJ1-3; 7 positions agree with TRBD1. The CDR3 loop spans 15 amino acids. The J segment lost 4 bases and the V segment lost 2 bases, leaving 5 bases of the junction unmatched. Germline V gene lookup returns CDR1 MNHEY and CDR2 SVGAGI. This chain's CDR3 is CASSYTNRGGNTIYF. CDR3 DNA: TGTGCCAGCAGTTACACAAACAGGGGCGGAAACACCATATATTTT.

The chain uses TRBV6-6 and TRBJ2-7; 7 positions agree with TRBD2. After removal of 6 bases from V and 3 bases from J, the junction contained 11 bases not matched to a gene. The CDR3 is made up of 15 amino acids. Germline values: CDR1 MNHNY, CDR2 SVGAGI (reference sequence). CDR3 loop: CASRALAVRLYEQYF. CDR3 nucleotides: TGTGCCAGCAGGGCTCTAGCGGTCCGTCTCTACGAGCAGTACTTC.

Details on this clone: One end of the junction is discordant with germline, which a read error may explain. The V call is TRBV15, the J call TRBJ1-6, with TRBD1 identical over 8 bases. From germline, CDR1 is LNHNV and CDR2 YYDKDF (reference sequence). This CDR3 contains 14 residues. In DNA form, the CDR3 reads TGTGCCACCAGCACGGACAGGGTTAATTCACCCCTCTACTTT. This translates into CATSTDRVNSPLYF. Using reference TRBV15 and TRBJ1-6 for the parts outside the CDR3, the full variable domain is DAMVIQNPRYQVTQFGKPVTLSCSQTLNHNVMYWYQQKSSQAPKLLFHYYDKDFNNEADTPDNFQSRRPNTSFCFLDIRSPGLGDTAMYLCATSTDRVNSPLYFGNGTRLTVT.

J is TRBJ2-6 and V is TRBV7-9, with D maybe TRBD1 (5 bases). CDR1 is SEHNR, CDR2 FQNEAQ, per germline (reference sequence). The CDR3 spans 15 residues. V was shortened by 1 base and J by 2 bases, with 6 bases between the two germline ends. The CDR3 DNA reads TGTGCCAGCAGCTTAGAAGGGGCTGGGGCCAACGTCCTGACTTTC. Amino acids: CASSLEGAGANVLTF.

The chain couples TRBV18 to TRBJ1-5, with D possibly being TRBD1 (5 bases). This CDR3 region has 14 residues. Germline-derived CDR1 and CDR2 are KGHSH and LQKENI. V was pared by 3 bases and J by 5 bases, with 11 bases between. CDR3 nucleotide sequence: TGTGCCAGCTCACCCAGGGCGGAGTATCAGCCCCAGCATTTT. Residues: CASSPRAEYQPQHF.

V usage is TRBV5-1 and J usage is TRBJ2-2; D is perhaps TRBD1 (5 bases). The V end lost 0 bases, the J end lost 5 bases, and 14 bases lay between the germline ends. The CDR3 is 16 residues long. Germline V gives CDR1 SGHRS, CDR2 YFSETQ. CDR3 in amino acids: CASSLEVGRGTGELFF. CDR3 in DNA: TGCGCCAGCAGCTTGGAGGTGGGGCGTGGAACCGGGGAGCTGTTTTTT. Full variable domain (outside the CDR3, taken from reference TRBV5-1 and TRBJ2-2): KAGVTQTPRYLIKTRGQQVTLSCSPISGHRSVSWYQQTPGQGLQFLFEYFSETQRNKGNFPGRFSGRQFSNSRSEMNVSTLELGDSALYLCASSLEVGRGTGELFFGEGSRLTVL.

The chain has TRBV6-5 and TRBJ2-7, with TRBD1 as a possible D gene (5 bases). Germline V gene sequence: CDR1 MNHEY, CDR2 SVGAGI. V was cut by 6 bases and J by 2 bases, with 11 bases left in between. The CDR3 totals 13 residues. This CDR3 reads CASSFDRTYEQYF. CDR3 sequence (DNA): TGTGCCAGCAGCTTTGACAGAACCTACGAGCAGTACTTC.

The chain employs TRBV5-1 and TRBJ2-3; 7 bases are shared with TRBD2. This CDR3 is 16 amino acids long. Germline V gene sequence: CDR1 SGHRS, CDR2 YFSETQ. The ends lost 4 bases at V and 0 bases at J; junction bases unmatched: 8. In DNA form, the CDR3 reads TGCGCCAGCAGCCCCTTCGCGGGGGATAGCACAGATACGCAGTATTTT. Residues: CASSPFAGDSTDTQYF.

The rearrangement links TRBV11-3 to TRBJ1-6; TRBD1 agrees at 10 bases. Per the germline V gene, CDR1 is SGHNT and CDR2 is YENEEA. There are 13 residues in the CDR3. Trimming took 6 bases from V and 9 from J; bases not matched to a gene: 2. The CDR3 sequence: CASRRTGGSPLHF. The CDR3 nucleotides read TGTGCCAGCAGAAGGACAGGGGGTTCACCCCTCCACTTT.

The CDR3: CASSHSSGNQPQHF. CDR3 DNA: TGTGCCAGCAGCCACTCCAGCGGGAATCAGCCCCAGCATTTT. The chain joins TRBV27 to TRBJ1-5; no clear D gene. Germline loops: CDR1 MNHEY, CDR2 SMNVEV (reference sequence). Trimming left V 6 bases short and J 4 bases short, with 13 bases between. The CDR3 totals 14 residues.

The chain employs TRBV5-4 and TRBJ2-3; tentative D call: TRBD2 (6 bases). The germline V gene encodes CDR1 SGHNT and CDR2 YYREEE (reference sequence). V lost 2 bases to trimming and J lost 3 bases, with 13 bases between them. CDR3 length: 15 amino acids. The CDR3: CASSLERLVTDTQYF. The CDR3 nucleotides are TGTGCCAGCAGCTTAGAGAGACTAGTGACAGATACGCAGTATTTT. Combining the CDR3 with reference TRBV5-4 and TRBJ2-3 gives the whole variable domain ETGVTQSPTHLIKTRGQQVTLRCSSQSGHNTVSWYQQALGQGPQFIFQYYREEENGRGNFPPRFSGLQFPNYSSELNVNALELDDSALYLCASSLERLVTDTQYFGPGTRLTVL.

The chain couples TRBV18 to TRBJ1-1, with no clear D. Germline V gene sequence: CDR1 KGHSH, CDR2 LQKENI. V dropped 0 bases and J dropped 3 bases, with 11 bases sitting between them. The CDR3 consists of 15 residues. In DNA, the CDR3 is TGTGCCAGCTCACCACCGGCTTGGAGGGACACTGAAGCTTTCTTT. Its translation is CASSPPAWRDTEAFF. Full variable domain (missing parts from reference TRBV18 and TRBJ1-1): NAGVMQNPRHLVRRRGQEARLRCSPMKGHSHVYWYRQLPEEGLKFMVYLQKENIIDESGMPKERFSAEFPKEGPSILRIQQVVRGDSAAYFCASSPPAWRDTEAFFGQGTRLTVV.

The CDR3 region has the DNA TGTGCCATCAGTGATTCGAGCGGGAGTGTCAATGAGCAGTTCTTC. It encodes CAISDSSGSVNEQFF. V and J are TRBV10-3 and TRBJ2-1; 8 positions agree with TRBD2. V dropped 3 bases and J dropped 6; count of bases not matched to a gene: 7. The CDR3 consists of 15 residues. Germline CDR1 is ENHRY and CDR2 is SYGVKD.

The chain couples TRBV5-4 to TRBJ1-4, with 7 bases identical to TRBD1. V was clipped by 4 bases and J by 5 bases; unmatched bases: 8. Germline loops: CDR1 SGHNT, CDR2 YYREEE (reference sequence). The CDR3 consists of 15 residues. The CDR3 region has the DNA TGTGCCAGCAGCCCTCCGGGACAGACCAATGAAAAACTGTTTTTT. Residues: CASSPPGQTNEKLFF.

The rearrangement joins TRBV28 to TRBJ1-6, with TRBD1 matching over 8 bases. The CDR3 has 16 residues. The germline V gene encodes CDR1 MDHEN and CDR2 SYDVKM. V was pared by 7 bases and J by 7 bases, with 12 bases of the junction left unmatched. The CDR3 DNA reads TGTGCCAGCACTTCGACAGGGGCCCTCGGCAATTCACCCCTCCACTTT. This codes for CASTSTGALGNSPLHF.

The chain uses TRBV15 and TRBJ2-7; D might be TRBD1 (6 bases). The CDR3 spans 13 residues. Trimming left V 4 bases short and J 7 bases short, with 14 bases between. CDR1 and CDR2 (germline): LNHNV, YYDKDF (reference sequence). The chain's CDR3 is CATSKPGVGEQYF. DNA of the CDR3: TGTGCCACCAGCAAACCAGGGGTAGGAGAGCAGTACTTC.

The chain is built from TRBV11-3 and TRBJ2-1; possibly TRBD2 for D (6 bases). Germline CDR1 and CDR2: SGHNT and YENEEA. With 4 bases removed from V and 0 bases from J, the gap between germline ends came to 13 bases. CDR3 size: 16 residues. CDR3 sequence (DNA): TGTGCCAGCAGCTCCCGAGGAGGGGACTCCTACAATGAGCAGTTCTTC. This encodes CASSSRGGDSYNEQFF.

The chain employs TRBV6-2 or TRBV6-3 and TRBJ2-1; D may be TRBD1 (5 bases). V was cut by 2 bases and J by 6 bases, with 14 bases left in between. This CDR3 has 15 amino acids. The germline gives CDR1 MNHEY, CDR2 SVGEGT. In DNA form, the CDR3 reads TGTGCCAGCAGTTACAACTGGGGCCGATCCAATGAGCAGTTCTTC. This codes for CASSYNWGRSNEQFF.

The genes are TRBV7-2 and TRBJ2-1; a weak D match, TRBD1 (6 bases). V lost 4 bases, J lost 10 bases, and 17 bases lay in between. The CDR3 runs to 14 residues. Germline V gene sequence: CDR1 SGHTA, CDR2 FQGNSA. CDR3 amino acids: CASSSGAGVKEQFF. The CDR3 region has the DNA TGTGCCAGCAGCTCAGGGGCCGGGGTGAAGGAGCAGTTCTTC.